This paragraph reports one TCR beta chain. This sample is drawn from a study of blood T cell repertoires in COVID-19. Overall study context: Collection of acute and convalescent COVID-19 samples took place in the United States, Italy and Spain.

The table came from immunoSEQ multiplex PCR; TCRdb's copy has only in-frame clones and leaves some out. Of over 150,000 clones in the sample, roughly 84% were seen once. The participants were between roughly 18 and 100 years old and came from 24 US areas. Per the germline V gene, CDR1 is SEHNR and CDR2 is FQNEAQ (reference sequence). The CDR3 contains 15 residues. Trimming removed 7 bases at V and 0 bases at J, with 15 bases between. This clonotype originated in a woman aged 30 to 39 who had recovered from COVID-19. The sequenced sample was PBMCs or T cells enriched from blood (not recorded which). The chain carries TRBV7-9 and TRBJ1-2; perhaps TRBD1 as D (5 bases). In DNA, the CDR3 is TGTGCCAGCACCCTGGACGGGGGAGCTAACTATGGCTACACCTTC. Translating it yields CASTLDGGANYGYTF.